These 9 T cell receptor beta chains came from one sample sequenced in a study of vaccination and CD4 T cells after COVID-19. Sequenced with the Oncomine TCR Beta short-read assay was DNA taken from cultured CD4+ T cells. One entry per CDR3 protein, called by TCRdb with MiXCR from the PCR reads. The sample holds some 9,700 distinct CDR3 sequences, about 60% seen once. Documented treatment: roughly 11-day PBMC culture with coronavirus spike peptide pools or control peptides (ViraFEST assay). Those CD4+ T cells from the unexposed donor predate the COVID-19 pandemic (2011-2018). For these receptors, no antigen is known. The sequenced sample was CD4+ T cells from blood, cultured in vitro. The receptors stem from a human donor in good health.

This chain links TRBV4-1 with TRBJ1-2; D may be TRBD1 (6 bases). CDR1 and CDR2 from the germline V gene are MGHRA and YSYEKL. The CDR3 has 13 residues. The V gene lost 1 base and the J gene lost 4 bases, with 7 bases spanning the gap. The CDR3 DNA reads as TGCGCCAGCAGCCAAGGGACAGCCTATGGCTACACCTTC. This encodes CASSQGTAYGYTF.

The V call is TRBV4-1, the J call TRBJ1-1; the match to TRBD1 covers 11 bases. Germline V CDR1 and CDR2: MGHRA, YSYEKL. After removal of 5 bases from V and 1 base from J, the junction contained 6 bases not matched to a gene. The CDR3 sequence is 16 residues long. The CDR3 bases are TGCGCCAGCAGCAAAGGACAGGGGGCAGGGAACACTGAAGCTTTCTTT. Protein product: CASSKGQGAGNTEAFF.

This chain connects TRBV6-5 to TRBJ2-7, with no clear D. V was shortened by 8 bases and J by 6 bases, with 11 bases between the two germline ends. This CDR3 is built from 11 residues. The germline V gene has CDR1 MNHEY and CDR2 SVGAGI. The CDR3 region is CASRFSLEQYF. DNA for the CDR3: TGTGCCAGCCGTTTTAGTCTCGAGCAGTACTTC.

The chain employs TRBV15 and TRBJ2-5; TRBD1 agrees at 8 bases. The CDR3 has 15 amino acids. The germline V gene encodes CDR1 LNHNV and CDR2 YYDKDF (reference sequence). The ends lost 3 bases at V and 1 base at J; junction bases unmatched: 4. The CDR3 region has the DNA TGTGCCACCAGCAGTGGACAGGGACCCCAAGAGACCCAGTACTTC. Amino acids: CATSSGQGPQETQYF.

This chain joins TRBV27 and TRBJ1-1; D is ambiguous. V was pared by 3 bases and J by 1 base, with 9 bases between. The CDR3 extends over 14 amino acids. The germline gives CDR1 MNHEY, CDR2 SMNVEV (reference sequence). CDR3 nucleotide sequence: TGTGCCAGCAGTTTTAGCAGCGAGAACACTGAAGCTTTCTTT. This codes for CASSFSSENTEAFF.

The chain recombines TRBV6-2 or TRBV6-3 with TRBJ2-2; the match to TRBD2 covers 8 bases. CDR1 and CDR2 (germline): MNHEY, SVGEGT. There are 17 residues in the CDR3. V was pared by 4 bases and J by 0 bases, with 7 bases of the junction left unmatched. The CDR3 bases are TGTGCCAGCAGTTCCCCCGGACTAGCTTCGAACACCGGGGAGCTGTTTTTT. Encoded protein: CASSSPGLASNTGELFF.

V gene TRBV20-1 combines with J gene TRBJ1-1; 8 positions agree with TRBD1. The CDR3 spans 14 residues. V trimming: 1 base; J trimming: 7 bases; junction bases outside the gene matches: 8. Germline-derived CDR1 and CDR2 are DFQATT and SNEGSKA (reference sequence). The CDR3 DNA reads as TGCAGTGCTAGAGTCCGCAGGGGGCCGGGTGAAGCTTTCTTT. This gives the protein CSARVRRGPGEAFF.

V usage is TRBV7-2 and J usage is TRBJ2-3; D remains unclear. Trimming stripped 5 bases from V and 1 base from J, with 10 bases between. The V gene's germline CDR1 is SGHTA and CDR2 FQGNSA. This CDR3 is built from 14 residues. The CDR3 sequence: CASSPPKRTDTQYF. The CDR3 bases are TGTGCCAGCAGCCCTCCCAAACGCACAGATACGCAGTATTTT.

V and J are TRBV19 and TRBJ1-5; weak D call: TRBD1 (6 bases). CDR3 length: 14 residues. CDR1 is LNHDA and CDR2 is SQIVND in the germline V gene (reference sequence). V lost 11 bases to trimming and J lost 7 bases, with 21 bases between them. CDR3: CAVTGPTFGQPQHF. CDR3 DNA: TGTGCCGTAACAGGGCCCACCTTTGGGCAGCCCCAGCATTTT.